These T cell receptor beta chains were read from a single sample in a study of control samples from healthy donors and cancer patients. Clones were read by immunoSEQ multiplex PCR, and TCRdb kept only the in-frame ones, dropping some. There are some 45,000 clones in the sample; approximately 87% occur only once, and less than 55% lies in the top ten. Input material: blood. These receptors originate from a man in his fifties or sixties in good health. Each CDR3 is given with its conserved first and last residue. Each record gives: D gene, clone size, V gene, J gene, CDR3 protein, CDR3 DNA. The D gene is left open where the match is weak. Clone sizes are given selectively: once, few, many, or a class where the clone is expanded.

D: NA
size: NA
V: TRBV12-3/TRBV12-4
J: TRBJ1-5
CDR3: CASSLDQPQHF
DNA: TGTGCCAGCAGTTTAGATCAGCCCCAGCATTTT

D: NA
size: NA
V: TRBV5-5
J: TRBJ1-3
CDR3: CASSPDPFSGNTIYF
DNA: TGTGCCAGCAGCCCGGACCCGTTTTCTGGAAACACCATATATTTT

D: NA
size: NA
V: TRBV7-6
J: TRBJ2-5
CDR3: CASSLVSEYQETQYF
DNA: TGTGCCAGCAGCTTAGTCTCTGAGTACCAAGAGACCCAGTACTTC

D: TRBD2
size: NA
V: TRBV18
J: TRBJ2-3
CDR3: CASSPTSGRIADTQYF
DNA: TGTGCCAGCTCCCCGACTAGCGGGAGAATTGCAGATACGCAGTATTTT

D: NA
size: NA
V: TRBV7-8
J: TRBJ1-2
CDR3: CASSLGRGSGYTF
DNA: TGTGCCAGCAGCCTTGGCAGGGGAAGTGGCTACACCTTC

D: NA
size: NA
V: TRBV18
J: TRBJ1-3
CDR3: CASSPIIGDTIYF
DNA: TGTGCCAGCTCACCAATAATCGGAGACACCATATATTTT

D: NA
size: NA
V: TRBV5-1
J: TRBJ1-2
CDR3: CASSLGDRNYGYTF
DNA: TGCGCCAGCAGCTTAGGAGACAGGAACTATGGCTACACCTTC

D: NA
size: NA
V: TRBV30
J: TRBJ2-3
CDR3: CAWSGDGTDTQYF
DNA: TGTGCCTGGAGCGGGGACGGCACAGATACGCAGTATTTT

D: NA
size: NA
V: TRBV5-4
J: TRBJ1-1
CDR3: CASSLVTTVNTEAFF
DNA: TGTGCCAGCAGCTTGGTTACGACAGTGAACACTGAAGCTTTCTTT

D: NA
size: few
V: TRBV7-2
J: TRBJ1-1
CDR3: CASSLGRNTEAFF
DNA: TGTGCCAGCAGCCTAGGGAGGAACACTGAAGCTTTCTTT

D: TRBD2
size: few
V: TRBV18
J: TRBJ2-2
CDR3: CASSPPSGANTGELFF
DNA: TGTGCCAGCTCACCACCGAGCGGGGCGAACACCGGGGAGCTGTTTTTT

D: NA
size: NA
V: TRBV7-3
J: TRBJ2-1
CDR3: CASSLTLGAPNEQFF
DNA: TGTGCCAGCAGCTTAACGTTAGGGGCGCCCAATGAGCAGTTCTTC

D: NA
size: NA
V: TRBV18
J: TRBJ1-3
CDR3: CASSSEWGSGNTIYF
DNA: TGTGCCAGCTCATCGGAATGGGGCTCTGGAAACACCATATATTTT

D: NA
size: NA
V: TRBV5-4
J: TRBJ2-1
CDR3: CASSLDWFGARAYNEQFF
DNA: TGTGCCAGCAGCTTGGACTGGTTCGGGGCACGAGCCTACAATGAGCAGTTCTTC

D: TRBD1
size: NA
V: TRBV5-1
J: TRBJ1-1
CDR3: CASSLPTGTGGYMNTEAFF
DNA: TGCGCCAGCAGCCTCCCCACCGGGACAGGGGGTTACATGAACACTGAAGCTTTCTTT

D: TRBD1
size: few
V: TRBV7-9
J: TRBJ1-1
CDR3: CASSLDRVNTEAFF
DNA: TGTGCCAGCAGTCTTGACAGGGTGAACACTGAAGCTTTCTTT

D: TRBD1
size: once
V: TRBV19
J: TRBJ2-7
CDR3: CASSTGGQRGSYEQYF
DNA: TGTGCCAGTAGTACAGGGGGTCAACGTGGCTCCTACGAGCAGTACTTC

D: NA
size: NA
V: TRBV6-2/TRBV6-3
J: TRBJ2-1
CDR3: CASSLTKGYNEQFF
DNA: TGTGCCAGCAGTCTTACGAAGGGATACAATGAGCAGTTCTTC

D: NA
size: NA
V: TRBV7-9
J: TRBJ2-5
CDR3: CASSLKIQGQETQYF
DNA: TGTGCCAGCAGCTTAAAGATTCAGGGGCAAGAGACCCAGTACTTC

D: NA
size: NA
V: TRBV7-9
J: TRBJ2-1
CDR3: CASSLGKGSTYNEQFF
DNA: TGTGCCAGCAGCTTAGGGAAAGGAAGCACCTACAATGAGCAGTTCTTC

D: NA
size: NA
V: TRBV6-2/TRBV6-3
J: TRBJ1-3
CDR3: CASSSPRGSGNTIYF
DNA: TGTGCCAGCAGTAGCCCGCGTGGTTCAGGAAACACCATATATTTT

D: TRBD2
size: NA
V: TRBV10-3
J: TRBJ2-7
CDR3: CAISEGLAGGRYEQYF
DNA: TGTGCCATCAGTGAAGGACTAGCGGGAGGGCGCTACGAGCAGTACTTC

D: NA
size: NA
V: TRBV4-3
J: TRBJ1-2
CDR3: CASSQDFPSRQVTNYGYTF
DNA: TGCGCCAGCAGCCAAGATTTCCCCAGCAGACAGGTTACTAACTATGGCTACACCTTC

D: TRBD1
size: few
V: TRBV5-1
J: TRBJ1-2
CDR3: CASSMGQGNGGYTF
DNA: TGCGCCAGCAGCATGGGACAGGGAAACGGTGGCTACACCTTC

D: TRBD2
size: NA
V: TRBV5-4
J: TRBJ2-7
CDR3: CASSPPGGAYEQYF
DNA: TGTGCCAGCAGCCCCCCCGGGGGGGCCTACGAGCAGTACTTC

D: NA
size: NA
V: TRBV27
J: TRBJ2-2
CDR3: CASSLEGAVSGELFF
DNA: TGTGCCAGCAGTTTAGAAGGGGCGGTGTCCGGGGAGCTGTTTTTT